This T cell receptor beta chain stems from a study of blood T cell repertoires in COVID-19. As for the study in general: Whether acute or convalescent, the COVID-19 samples came from the United States, Italy and Spain. From T cells, B-cell-depleted T cells, or PBMCs came the material, which was cDNA or gDNA.

The CDR3 is 15 amino acids. The V gene end was trimmed by 5 bases and the J gene end by 2 bases; junction bases not matched to a gene: 8. Germline assignment: CDR1 LGHDT and CDR2 YNNKEL (reference sequence). TCRdb's copy holds only in-frame clones and misses some; the assay was immunoSEQ multiplex PCR. Of about 500,000 clones listed, around 90% are singletons. Participant-reported clinical history was the basis for cohort assignment. This receptor was obtained from a woman between 18 and 29 years old who had recovered from COVID-19. V usage is TRBV3-1 (or the pseudogene TRBV3-2) and J usage is TRBJ2-5, with 7 bases identical to TRBD2. Material for sequencing was PBMCs or T cells enriched from blood (not recorded which). CDR3 nucleotide sequence: TGTGCCAGCAGCAGGACTAGGGTCCCTCAAGAGACCCAGTACTTC. This codes for CASSRTRVPQETQYF.